What follows are 12 T cell receptor beta chains derived from one specimen sequenced in a study of CD8+ T cells in alopecia areata (dated by TCRdb to between 2017 and 2018). Receptor amplification or capture employed the immunoSEQ multiplex PCR assay. RNA was extracted from all samples and reverse transcribed into cDNA as template for TCR sequencing. As stored in TCRdb, this immuneACCESS dataset retains in-frame rearrangements with V and J assigned. A fraction of the clones does not appear; measured against another copy, unresolved V genes explain less than half of the discrepancy, and the remainder lacks a known reason. The sample records about 99,000 clones, about 60% of which are singletons. The ten largest clones take up 8% to 10% of the sample. The sequencing input was CD4+ T cells sorted from blood. All receptors come from a human donor in good health.

This sequence joins TRBV29-1 and TRBJ1-5; possible D gene TRBD1, 5 bases. The CDR3 runs 14 residues. V was shortened by 7 bases and J by 0 bases, with 13 bases between the two germline ends. The germline V gene encodes CDR1 SQVTM and CDR2 ANQGSEA. CDR3 sequence reads: CSGRQPYSNQPQHF. CDR3 DNA sequence: TGCAGCGGGCGACAGCCGTATAGCAATCAGCCCCAGCATTTT.

This clone has more than one count but fewer than ten. V is TRBV2 and J is TRBJ2-7, with D possibly being TRBD1 or TRBD2 (5 bases each). CDR1 SNHLY and CDR2 FYNNEI come from the germline V gene. Trimming cost V 4 bases and J 0 bases, with 13 bases left between them. CDR3 length: 15 amino acids. The CDR3 loop is CASSAGTRYSYEQYF. The DNA for the CDR3 is TGTGCCAGCAGTGCCGGGACCCGCTACTCCTACGAGCAGTACTTC.

This clone came up a few times. The chain has TRBV7-3 and TRBJ2-1; 8 positions match TRBD2. Trimming cost V 8 bases and J 11 bases; bases outside gene matches: 8. The CDR3 sequence is 12 residues long. Germline V gene lookup returns CDR1 SGHTA and CDR2 FQGTGA. CDR3 sequence reads: CASGKSGGQQFF. CDR3 bases: TGTGCCAGCGGGAAAAGCGGGGGCCAGCAGTTCTTC. The variable domain in full, with the rest retrieved from reference TRBV7-3 and TRBJ2-1, is GAGVSQTPSNKVTEKGKYVELRCDPISGHTALYWYRQSLGQGPEFLIYFQGTGAADDSGLPNDRFFAVRPEGSVSTLKIQRTERGDSAVYLCASGKSGGQQFFGPGTRLTVL.

V is TRBV9 and J is TRBJ1-6; 8 bases agree with TRBD1. Germline trimming cut 3 bases from V and 7 bases from J; bases unmatched to any gene: 12. The CDR3 extends over 17 amino acids. The germline gives CDR1 SGDLS, CDR2 YYNGEE. The CDR3 loop reads CASSGQGMTGVNSPLHF. DNA for the CDR3: TGTGCCAGCAGCGGACAGGGTATGACAGGGGTAAATTCACCCCTCCACTTT.

J is TRBJ1-1 and V is TRBV29-1; tentatively, D is TRBD1 (5 bases). Germline loops: CDR1 SQVTM, CDR2 ANQGSEA. The CDR3 length is 15 residues. V was clipped by 4 bases and J by 2 bases, with 17 bases between them. This CDR3 reads CSVVGAGGYNTEAFF. The CDR3 DNA reads TGCAGCGTTGTAGGGGCGGGGGGATATAACACTGAAGCTTTCTTT.

This clone was recorded a few times. The chain is built from TRBV6-1 and TRBJ2-4; D not certain. The CDR3 spans 14 residues. Germline-derived CDR1 and CDR2 are MNHNS and SASEGT. The ends were cut back, 8 bases at V and 8 bases at J, with 19 bases in the middle. CDR3 in amino acids: CASASTGVVYIQYF. The CDR3 DNA follows: TGTGCCAGCGCCTCGACGGGTGTCGTGTACATTCAGTACTTC.

In its sample, this clone was seen a few times. V is TRBV7-9 and J is TRBJ1-4; D unclear. This CDR3 contains 13 residues. V was cut by 5 bases and J by 6 bases, with 10 bases left in between. Germline V lookup: CDR1 SEHNR, CDR2 FQNEAQ (reference sequence). CDR3 amino acids: CASSQDKDEKLFF. The CDR3 coding sequence is TGTGCCAGCAGCCAAGATAAGGATGAAAAACTGTTTTTT.

CDR3 sequence: CASSSYPRGSYNEQFF. The CDR3 bases are TGTGCCAGCAGTTCCTACCCCCGGGGCTCCTACAATGAGCAGTTCTTC. This chain links TRBV27 with TRBJ2-1; weak D call: TRBD2 (5 bases). The length of the CDR3 is 16 residues. Germline V gene data show CDR1 as MNHEY and CDR2 as SMNVEV (reference sequence). Trimming left V 4 bases short and J 0 bases short, with 13 bases between.

This clone was seen just once. The chain employs TRBV28 and TRBJ2-7; 9 bases map to TRBD1. Germline V gene sequence: CDR1 MDHEN, CDR2 SYDVKM. The CDR3 is made up of 14 amino acids. Trimming removed 4 bases from V and 8 bases from J; junction bases left unmatched: 9. In nucleotides, the CDR3 is TGTGCCAGCAGTTCCCATCAAGACAGGGGGAAGCAGTACTTC. This codes for CASSSHQDRGKQYF.

This clone was seen only a few times. The gene calls are TRBV10-3 and TRBJ2-3, with 7 bases matching TRBD2. The V segment lost 6 bases and the J segment 0 bases; nucleotides outside the gene matches: 6. The germline CDR1 and CDR2 sequences are ENHRY and SYGVKD. The CDR3 totals 15 residues. The CDR3 region has the DNA TGTGCCATCAGGGGGAGCGGGGCTAGCACAGATACGCAGTATTTT. This translates into CAIRGSGASTDTQYF.

This chain uses TRBV5-4 with TRBJ2-7; D not certain. Germline-derived CDR1 and CDR2 are SGHNT and YYREEE (reference sequence). Trimming cost V 2 bases and J 0 bases, with 6 bases left between them. The length of the CDR3 is 13 residues. The CDR3 sequence: CASSFMDSYEQYF. The CDR3 DNA sequence: TGTGCCAGCAGCTTCATGGACTCCTACGAGCAGTACTTC. The whole variable domain, filled in from reference TRBV5-4 and TRBJ2-7, reads ETGVTQSPTHLIKTRGQQVTLRCSSQSGHNTVSWYQQALGQGPQFIFQYYREEENGRGNFPPRFSGLQFPNYSSELNVNALELDDSALYLCASSFMDSYEQYFGPGTRLTVT.

The chain links TRBV30 to TRBJ2-2; D gene unclear. The CDR3 is 12 residues long. Germline loops: CDR1 GTSNPN, CDR2 SVGIG (reference sequence). The ends were cut back, 0 bases at V and 13 bases at J, with 12 bases in the middle. In DNA, the CDR3 is TGTGCCTGGAGTGTAAGGAACCCGCGGCTGTTTTTT. This translates into CAWSVRNPRLFF. Full variable domain (outside the CDR3, taken from reference TRBV30 and TRBJ2-2): SQTIHQWPATLVQPVGSPLSLECTVEGTSNPNLYWYRQAAGRGLQLLFYSVGIGQISSEVPQNLSASRPQDRQFILSSKKLLLSDSGFYLCAWSVRNPRLFFGEGSRLTVL.